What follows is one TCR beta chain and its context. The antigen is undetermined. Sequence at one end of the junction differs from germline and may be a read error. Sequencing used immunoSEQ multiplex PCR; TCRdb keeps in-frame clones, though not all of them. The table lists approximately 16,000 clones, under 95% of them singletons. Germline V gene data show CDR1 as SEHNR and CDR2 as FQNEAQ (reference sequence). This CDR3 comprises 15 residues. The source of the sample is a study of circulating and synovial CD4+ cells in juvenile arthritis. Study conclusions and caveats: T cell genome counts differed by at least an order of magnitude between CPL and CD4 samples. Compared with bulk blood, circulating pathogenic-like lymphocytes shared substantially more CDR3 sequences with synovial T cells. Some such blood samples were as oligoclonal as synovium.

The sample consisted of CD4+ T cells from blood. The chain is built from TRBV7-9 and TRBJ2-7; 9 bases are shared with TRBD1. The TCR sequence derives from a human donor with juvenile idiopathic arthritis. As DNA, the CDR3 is TGTTCCAGCAGCCCATCGGGACAGGGTACCTACGAGCAGTACTTC. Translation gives CSSSPSGQGTYEQYF.